The sample holds many counts of the clone carrying this TCR beta chain. The antigen remains undetermined. The authors prepared the TCRbeta library with unique molecular identifiers. TCRdb analysed the PCR reads with MiXCR anew, one entry per CDR3 protein. The sample has 75,000 to 90,000 distinct CDR3 sequences; roughly an eighth are singletons. The source of the sample is a study of T-cell reconstitution after alpha-beta-depleted transplantation in children. Study-level points and caveats: T cells produced anew were the main source of T-cell counts and diversity one year after transplant. Several patients had high TCRbeta diversity at day 60; it came from surviving recipient T cells and thymic progenitors. In patients about two months after transplant, alpha-beta T cells reportedly arose from several hundred expanded graft clones.

The CDR3 contains 15 residues. Germline V lookup: CDR1 DFQATT, CDR2 SNEGSKA (reference sequence). V was pared by 5 bases and J by 7 bases, with 9 bases of the junction left unmatched. This chain joins TRBV20-1 and TRBJ2-5, with 14 positions matching TRBD2. This sequence was found in a male patient aged 2-9 years who had a stem cell transplant for acute lymphoblastic leukemia, so the T cells may come from the graft donor. Sample: PBMCs, mostly from graft donor cells, taken 180 days after TCRalphabeta/CD19-depleted stem cell transplant. The CDR3 sequence is CSAPPGLAGGGTQYF. The DNA of the CDR3 is TGCAGTGCTCCCCCAGGACTAGCGGGAGGAGGGACCCAGTACTTC.